What follows are 14 T cell receptor beta chains derived from one specimen sequenced in a study of ipilimumab plus nivolumab after autologous stem cell transplantation. Profiling relied on immunoSEQ multiplex PCR, and the TCRdb table lists in-frame clones only, not all of them. The table records about 4,800 clones, around two thirds of them present only once. The source material was PBMCs, sampled in a trial of ipilimumab plus nivolumab as post-transplant consolidation. Every receptor here comes from a male donor with multiple myeloma.

In this sample, this clone turned up a few times. The genes are TRBV30 and TRBJ1-1, with 7 nucleotides matching TRBD1. The germline CDR1 and CDR2 sequences are GTSNPN and SVGIG (reference sequence). With V trimmed by 4 bases and J by 1 base, 3 bases remained unmatched. The CDR3 runs to 13 residues. The CDR3 protein is CAWTGQANTEAFF. The DNA for the CDR3 is TGTGCCTGGACTGGACAGGCGAACACTGAAGCTTTCTTT.

The chain recombines TRBV7-6 with TRBJ1-1; possibly TRBD1 for D (5 bases). Trimming removed 10 bases from V and 0 bases from J, with 9 bases in between. The CDR3 is 12 residues long. In germline, CDR1 is SGHVS, CDR2 FNYEAQ. CDR3 amino acids: CANGDLNTEAFF. In nucleotides, the CDR3 is TGTGCCAACGGGGACCTGAACACTGAAGCTTTCTTT.

The chain is built from TRBV29-1 and TRBJ1-2, with a possible D match to TRBD1 (6 bases). The CDR3 contains 15 residues. From germline, CDR1 is SQVTM and CDR2 ANQGSEA. V lost 0 bases to trimming and J lost 4 bases, with 15 bases between them. The CDR3 spells CSVEDLGGDPYGYTF. CDR3 nucleotides: TGCAGCGTTGAAGATCTGGGGGGCGATCCCTATGGCTACACCTTC. The variable domain in full, with the rest retrieved from reference TRBV29-1 and TRBJ1-2, is SAVISQKPSRDICQRGTSLTIQCQVDSQVTMMFWYRQQPGQSLTLIATANQGSEATYESGFVIDKFPISRPNLTFSTLTVSNMSPEDSSIYLCSVEDLGGDPYGYTFGSGTRLTVV.

The chain links TRBV4-2 to TRBJ1-3; possible D gene TRBD1, 5 bases. CDR3 length: 16 amino acids. Germline V lookup: CDR1 LGHNA, CDR2 YNFKEQ. V was clipped by 4 bases and J by 0 bases, with 13 bases between them. The CDR3 DNA sequence: TGTGCCAGCAGCCCCCTCACGGGGGGCTCTGGAAACACCATATATTTT. Translation: CASSPLTGGSGNTIYF.

By share, this clone counts as medium-sized. This chain joins TRBV6-1 and TRBJ2-7, with TRBD2 matching 7 bases. Germline values: CDR1 MNHNS, CDR2 SASEGT. V lost 8 bases to trimming and J lost 4 bases; unmatched junction nucleotides: 8. The CDR3 has 13 residues. The CDR3 loop is CASGGGLIYEQYF. CDR3 nucleotides: TGTGCCAGCGGGGGGGGACTAATTTACGAGCAGTACTTC.

This clone was seen a few times. The rearrangement joins TRBV6-5 to TRBJ2-7; weak D call: TRBD2 (5 bases). The ends were cut back, 2 bases at V and 6 bases at J, with 8 bases in the middle. Looked up from germline, CDR1 is MNHEY and CDR2 is SVGAGI. The CDR3 has 12 amino acids. DNA of the CDR3: TGTGCCAGCAGTTACGATCGGGGCGAGCAGTACTTC. This translates into CASSYDRGEQYF.

The chain uses TRBV9 and TRBJ1-2, with 7 bases fitting TRBD1. The V and J ends lost 3 bases and 7 bases, in that order; junction bases with no gene match: 15. CDR1 and CDR2 (germline): SGDLS, YYNGEE. The CDR3 is 16 residues long. The CDR3 coding sequence is TGTGCCAGCAGCGCTCGCGAACAGGGGAAAACTGGTGGCTACACCTTC. Its translation is CASSAREQGKTGGYTF.

On this clone: Compared with germline, one end of the junction differs, possibly owing to a read error. CDR3 region: CARSLAGDIYEQYF. The CDR3 DNA sequence: TGTGCCAGAAGCTTGGCAGGGGACATCTACGAGCAGTACTTC. The genes are TRBV7-9 and TRBJ2-7, with D possibly TRBD1 on 6 matching bases. This CDR3 is built from 14 residues. CDR1 and CDR2 (germline): SEHNR, FQNEAQ (reference sequence).

The chain uses TRBV5-4 and TRBJ1-4; 10 positions agree with TRBD1. This CDR3 is built from 18 residues. The germline V gene has CDR1 SGHNT and CDR2 YYREEE (reference sequence). V dropped 1 base and J dropped 3; count of bases not matched to a gene: 9. The CDR3 region has the DNA TGTGCCAGCAGCTTGCACCGGGACAGGGGTACCCCTAATGAAAAACTGTTTTTT. It encodes CASSLHRDRGTPNEKLFF.

The CDR3 DNA reads TGTGCCAGTAGGAATCTTCTCCCGGGTGGCTACACCTTC. It codes for CASRNLLPGGYTF. The chain has TRBV19 and TRBJ1-2; D remains ambiguous. Germline loops: CDR1 LNHDA, CDR2 SQIVND (reference sequence). There are 13 residues in the CDR3. V was pared by 6 bases and J by 7 bases, with 15 bases between. Based on the CDR3 plus reference TRBV19 and TRBJ1-2, the full variable domain is DGGITQSPKYLFRKEGQNVTLSCEQNLNHDAMYWYRQDPGQGLRLIYYSQIVNDFQKGDIAEGYSVSREKKESFPLTVTSAQKNPTAFYLCASRNLLPGGYTFGSGTRLTVV.

The chain combines TRBV18 with TRBJ1-5; a weak D match, TRBD1 (6 bases). This CDR3 is 13 amino acids long. Trimming removed 2 bases from V and 8 bases from J, with 10 bases in between. The germline gives CDR1 KGHSH, CDR2 LQKENI. CDR3 amino acids: CASSPNRDEPQHF. The CDR3 DNA sequence: TGTGCCAGCTCACCAAACAGGGATGAGCCCCAGCATTTT. The whole variable domain, filled in from reference TRBV18 and TRBJ1-5, reads NAGVMQNPRHLVRRRGQEARLRCSPMKGHSHVYWYRQLPEEGLKFMVYLQKENIIDESGMPKERFSAEFPKEGPSILRIQQVVRGDSAAYFCASSPNRDEPQHFGDGTRLSIL.

The chain is built from TRBV7-2 and TRBJ1-1; D perhaps matches TRBD1 (5 bases). Germline V CDR1 and CDR2: SGHTA, FQGNSA. V was shortened by 2 bases and J by 4 bases, with 17 bases between the two germline ends. This CDR3 spans 16 amino acids. In DNA, the CDR3 is TGTGCCAGCAGCTTATCGTGGGGCAGGGCTTTCACTGAAGCTTTCTTT. Translation: CASSLSWGRAFTEAFF.

The V call is TRBV27, the J call TRBJ1-5; D not certain. The ends were cut back, 3 bases at V and 6 bases at J, with 6 bases in the middle. This CDR3 contains 12 residues. Germline CDR1 is MNHEY and CDR2 is SMNVEV (reference sequence). The CDR3 loop is CASSFWGQPQHF. The CDR3 DNA reads as TGTGCCAGCAGTTTCTGGGGTCAGCCCCAGCATTTT.

V is TRBV19 and J is TRBJ1-1; D not resolved. From germline, CDR1 is LNHDA and CDR2 SQIVND (reference sequence). Trimming removed 3 bases from V and 2 bases from J, with 10 bases in between. The CDR3 consists of 14 residues. The chain's CDR3 is CASSINGINTEAFF. The CDR3 DNA sequence: TGTGCCAGTAGTATCAACGGAATAAACACTGAAGCTTTCTTT.